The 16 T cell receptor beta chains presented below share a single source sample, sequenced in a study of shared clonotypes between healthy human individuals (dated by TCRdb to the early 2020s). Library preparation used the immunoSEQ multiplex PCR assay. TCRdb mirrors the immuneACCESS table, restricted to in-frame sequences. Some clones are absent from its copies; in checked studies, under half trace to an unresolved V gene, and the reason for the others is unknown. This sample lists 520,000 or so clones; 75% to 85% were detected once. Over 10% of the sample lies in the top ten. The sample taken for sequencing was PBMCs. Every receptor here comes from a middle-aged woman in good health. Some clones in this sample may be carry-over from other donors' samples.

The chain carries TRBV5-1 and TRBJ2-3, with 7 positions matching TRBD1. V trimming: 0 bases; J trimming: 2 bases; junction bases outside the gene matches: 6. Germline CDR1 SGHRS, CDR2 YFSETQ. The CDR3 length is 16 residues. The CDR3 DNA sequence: TGCGCCAGCAGCTTGGAGGGACAGTACCCCACAGATACGCAGTATTTT. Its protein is CASSLEGQYPTDTQYF.

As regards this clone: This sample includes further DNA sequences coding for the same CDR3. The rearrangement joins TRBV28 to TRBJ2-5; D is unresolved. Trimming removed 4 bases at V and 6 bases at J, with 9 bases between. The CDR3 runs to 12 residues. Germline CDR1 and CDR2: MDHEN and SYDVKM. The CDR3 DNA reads TGTGCCAGCAGTTCTGGGTTACAGACCCAGTACTTC. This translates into CASSSGLQTQYF.

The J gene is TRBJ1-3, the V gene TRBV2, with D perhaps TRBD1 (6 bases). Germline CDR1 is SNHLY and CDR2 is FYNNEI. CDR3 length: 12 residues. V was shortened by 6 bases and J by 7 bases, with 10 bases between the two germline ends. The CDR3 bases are TGTGCCAGCAGACAGGGTACCAACACCATATATTTT. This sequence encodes CASRQGTNTIYF.

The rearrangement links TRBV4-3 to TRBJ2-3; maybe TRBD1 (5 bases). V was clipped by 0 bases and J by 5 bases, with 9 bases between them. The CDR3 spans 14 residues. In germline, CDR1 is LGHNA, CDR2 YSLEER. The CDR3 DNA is TGCGCCAGCAGCCAAGAAGGGGCAGGAGATACGCAGTATTTT. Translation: CASSQEGAGDTQYF.

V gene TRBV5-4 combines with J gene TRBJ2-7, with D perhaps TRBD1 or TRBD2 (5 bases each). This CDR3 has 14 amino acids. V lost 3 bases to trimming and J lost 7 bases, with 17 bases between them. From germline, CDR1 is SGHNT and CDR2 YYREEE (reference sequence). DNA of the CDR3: TGTGCCAGCAGCTCAGGCCACTCCAGGGAGGAGCAGTACTTC. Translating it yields CASSSGHSREEQYF. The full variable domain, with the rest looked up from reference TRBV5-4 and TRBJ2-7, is ETGVTQSPTHLIKTRGQQVTLRCSSQSGHNTVSWYQQALGQGPQFIFQYYREEENGRGNFPPRFSGLQFPNYSSELNVNALELDDSALYLCASSSGHSREEQYFGPGTRLTVT.

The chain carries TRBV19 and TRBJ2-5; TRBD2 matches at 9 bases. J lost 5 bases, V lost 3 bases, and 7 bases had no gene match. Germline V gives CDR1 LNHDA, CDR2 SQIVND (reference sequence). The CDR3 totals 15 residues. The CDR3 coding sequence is TGTGCCAGTAGTATCTTGCTAGCGGGACTGGAGACCCAGTACTTC. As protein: CASSILLAGLETQYF.

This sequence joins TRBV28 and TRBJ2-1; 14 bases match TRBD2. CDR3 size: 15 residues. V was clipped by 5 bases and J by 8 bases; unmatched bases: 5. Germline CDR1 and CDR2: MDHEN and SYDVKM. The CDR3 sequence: CASSPGTSGSYEQFF. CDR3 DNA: TGTGCCAGCAGTCCCGGGACTAGCGGGAGTTATGAGCAGTTCTTC.

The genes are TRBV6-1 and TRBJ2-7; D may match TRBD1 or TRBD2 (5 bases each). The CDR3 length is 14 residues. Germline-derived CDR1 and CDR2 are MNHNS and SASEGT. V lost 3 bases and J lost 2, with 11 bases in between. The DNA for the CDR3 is TGTGCCAGCAGTGAGTGGGGACGGCCCTACGAGCAGTACTTC. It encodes CASSEWGRPYEQYF.

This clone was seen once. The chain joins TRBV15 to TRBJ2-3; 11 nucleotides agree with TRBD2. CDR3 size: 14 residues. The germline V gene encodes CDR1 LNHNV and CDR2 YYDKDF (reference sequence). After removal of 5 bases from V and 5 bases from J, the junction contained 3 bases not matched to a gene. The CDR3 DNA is TGTGCCACCAGCCCGGGACTAGCGGAAGATACGCAGTATTTT. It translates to CATSPGLAEDTQYF.

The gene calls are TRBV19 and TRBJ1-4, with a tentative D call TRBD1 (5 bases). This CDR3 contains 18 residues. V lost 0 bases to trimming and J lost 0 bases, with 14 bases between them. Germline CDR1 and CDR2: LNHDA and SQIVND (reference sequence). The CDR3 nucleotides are TGTGCCAGTAGTATAGATCGCGGGACGGCGGCAACTAATGAAAAACTGTTTTTT. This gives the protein CASSIDRGTAATNEKLFF. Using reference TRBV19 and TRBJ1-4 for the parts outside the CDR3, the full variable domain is DGGITQSPKYLFRKEGQNVTLSCEQNLNHDAMYWYRQDPGQGLRLIYYSQIVNDFQKGDIAEGYSVSREKKESFPLTVTSAQKNPTAFYLCASSIDRGTAATNEKLFFGSGTQLSVL.

The CDR3 DNA follows: TGTGCCAGCAGGTCGGCCAGATACACAGATACGCAGTATTTT. This gives the protein CASRSARYTDTQYF. The chain uses TRBV5-3 and TRBJ2-3; no clear D. TRBV5-3 is an ORF; its function is uncertain. The CDR3 totals 14 residues. The germline V and J ends were trimmed by 8 bases and 2 bases, with 15 bases remaining between them.

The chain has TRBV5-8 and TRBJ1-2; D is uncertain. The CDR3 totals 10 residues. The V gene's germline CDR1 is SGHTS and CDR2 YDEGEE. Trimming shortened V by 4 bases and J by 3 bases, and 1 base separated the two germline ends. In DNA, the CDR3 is TGTGCCAGCAGCCACTATGGCTACACCTTC. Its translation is CASSHYGYTF.

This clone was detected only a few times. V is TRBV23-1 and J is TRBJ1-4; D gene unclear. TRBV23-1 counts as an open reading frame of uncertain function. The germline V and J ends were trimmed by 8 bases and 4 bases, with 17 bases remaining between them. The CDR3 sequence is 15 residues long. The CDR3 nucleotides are TGCGCCAGCCAGTCAGAAGGCAGACATAATGAAAAACTGTTTTTT. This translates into CASQSEGRHNEKLFF.

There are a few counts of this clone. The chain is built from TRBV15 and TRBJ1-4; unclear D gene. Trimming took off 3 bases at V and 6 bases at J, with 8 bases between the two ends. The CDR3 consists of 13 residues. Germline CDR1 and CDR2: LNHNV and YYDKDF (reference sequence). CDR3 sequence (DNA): TGTGCCACCAGCAGTAGGTTGGATGAAAAACTGTTTTTT. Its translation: CATSSRLDEKLFF. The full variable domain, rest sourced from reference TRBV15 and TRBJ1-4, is DAMVIQNPRYQVTQFGKPVTLSCSQTLNHNVMYWYQQKSSQAPKLLFHYYDKDFNNEADTPDNFQSRRPNTSFCFLDIRSPGLGDTAMYLCATSSRLDEKLFFGSGTQLSVL.

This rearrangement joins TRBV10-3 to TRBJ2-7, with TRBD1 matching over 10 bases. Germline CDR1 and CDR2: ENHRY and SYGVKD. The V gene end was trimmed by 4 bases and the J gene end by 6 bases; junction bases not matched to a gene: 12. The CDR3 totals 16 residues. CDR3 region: CAISAIPGQGSGEQYF. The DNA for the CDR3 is TGTGCCATCAGTGCAATACCGGGACAGGGGTCCGGCGAGCAGTACTTC.

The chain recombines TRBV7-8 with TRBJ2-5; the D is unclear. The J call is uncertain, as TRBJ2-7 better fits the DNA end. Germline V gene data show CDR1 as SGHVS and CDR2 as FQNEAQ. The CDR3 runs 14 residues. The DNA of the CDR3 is TGTGCCAGCAGCTTAGCGACTCCCTCCTACGAGCAGTACTTC. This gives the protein CASSLATPSYEQYF.